These 32 T cell receptor beta chains were all obtained from the same sample, sequenced in a study of neurological immune-mediated disorders. Stated time point: longitudinal time-point 2. TCRdb re-called the 5' RACE reads with MiXCR, one entry per CDR3 protein. The sample records about 66,000 distinct CDR3 sequences, around 10% being singletons. Sequenced input: PBMCs. These TCRs come from a man aged 25-40 years in good health.

In its sample, this clonotype was seen many times. For the CDR3, the DNA is TGTGCCAGCAGTTACTCAGGGACCACCTACGAGCAGTACTTC. It yields the protein CASSYSGTTYEQYF. The chain combines TRBV6-5 with TRBJ2-7; D tentatively reads TRBD1 or TRBD2 (5 bases each). Germline V lookup: CDR1 MNHEY, CDR2 SVGAGI. The CDR3 contains 14 residues. V was cut by 0 bases and J by 2 bases, with 8 bases left in between.

This rearrangement joins TRBV29-1 to TRBJ1-1; D is perhaps TRBD1 (6 bases). The CDR3 consists of 13 residues. Germline values: CDR1 SQVTM, CDR2 ANQGSEA. V shed 4 bases and J shed 4 bases, with 13 bases lying between them. This CDR3 is CSVVGGRFTEAFF. CDR3 nucleotides: TGCAGCGTTGTTGGGGGGCGATTCACTGAAGCTTTCTTT.

In this sample, this clonotype turned up many times. This sequence joins TRBV4-2 and TRBJ2-1; unclear D gene. The germline gives CDR1 LGHNA, CDR2 YNFKEQ. V lost 1 base and J lost 5, with 6 bases in between. This CDR3 has 13 amino acids. The CDR3 sequence: CASSQARDNEQFF. The DNA for the CDR3 is TGTGCCAGCAGCCAAGCTCGCGACAATGAGCAGTTCTTC.

In this sample, this clonotype turned up many times. The chain couples TRBV6-2 or TRBV6-3 to TRBJ2-5; possible D gene TRBD2, 7 bases. Trimming took 5 bases from V and 4 from J, leaving 23 bases between them. CDR1 is MNHEY, CDR2 SVGEGT, per germline. This CDR3 contains 17 residues. The CDR3 region is CASSTRGAGSWRETQYF. The CDR3 DNA is TGTGCCAGCAGTACCCGGGGGGCAGGGTCGTGGCGAGAGACCCAGTACTTC.

This clonotype was found many times. The V and J genes are TRBV4-1 and TRBJ1-1, with 7 bases identical to TRBD1. CDR1 is MGHRA and CDR2 is YSYEKL in the germline V gene. V gave up 1 base and J gave up 4 bases; unmatched junction bases: 6. This CDR3 comprises 15 residues. The CDR3 loop is CASSQGWRGRTEAFF. The DNA of the CDR3 is TGCGCCAGCAGCCAAGGGTGGAGGGGGCGCACTGAAGCTTTCTTT.

This clonotype was found many times. CDR3 DNA: TGTGCCAGCAGCCTGGTAGCGGGAGGGACCGGGGAGCTGTTTTTT. Amino acid sequence: CASSLVAGGTGELFF. The chain joins TRBV7-2 to TRBJ2-2, with 11 bases lining up with TRBD2. CDR1 SGHTA and CDR2 FQGNSA come from the germline V gene. This CDR3 is 15 amino acids long. With 5 bases clipped from V and 5 bases from J, the junction kept 4 bases outside the gene matches.

This clonotype was observed at least ten times. The chain carries TRBV29-1 and TRBJ2-6; D uncertain. Looked up from germline, CDR1 is SQVTM and CDR2 is ANQGSEA. The V gene lost 4 bases and the J gene lost 0 bases, with 4 bases spanning the gap. The CDR3 consists of 13 residues. In DNA, the CDR3 is TGCAGCGTTGCAAGCTCTGGGGCCAACGTCCTGACTTTC. Translated, it gives CSVASSGANVLTF.

This clonotype came up many times. The rearrangement uses TRBV10-3 and TRBJ1-5; no firm D call. This CDR3 is 15 amino acids long. Germline V gene lookup returns CDR1 ENHRY and CDR2 SYGVKD. V was trimmed by 6 bases and J by 2 bases, leaving 14 bases between them. The CDR3 loop is CAIRVGLEGNQPQHF. As DNA, the CDR3 is TGTGCCATCAGAGTAGGACTCGAGGGCAATCAGCCCCAGCATTTT.

CDR3 sequence: CSVSGGNHNEQFF. CDR3 nucleotides: TGCAGCGTGTCGGGAGGCAACCACAATGAGCAGTTCTTC. The chain uses TRBV29-1 and TRBJ2-1; TRBD2 matches 7 bases. CDR1 and CDR2 (germline): SQVTM, ANQGSEA. J lost 5 bases, V lost 6 bases, and 7 bases had no gene match. The CDR3 is 13 amino acids.

This clonotype has more than one count but fewer than ten. J is TRBJ2-7 and V is TRBV7-2, with 9 bases matching TRBD2. The CDR3 is 15 residues long. Germline CDR1 reads SGHTA; CDR2 reads FQGNSA. V shed 1 base and J 3 bases; nucleotides not matched to a gene: 4. The DNA for the CDR3 is TGTGCCAGCAGCTTAGTGGGGACTAGCAGCTACGAGCAGTACTTC. It translates to CASSLVGTSSYEQYF.

The sample holds many counts of this clonotype. The rearrangement links TRBV10-3 to TRBJ2-3; no firm D call. The V gene's germline CDR1 is ENHRY and CDR2 SYGVKD. Trimming took 2 bases from V and 2 from J, leaving 5 bases between them. The CDR3 contains 13 residues. The CDR3 reads CAISEGTTDTQYF. The CDR3 DNA is TGTGCCATCAGTGAGGGAACCACAGATACGCAGTATTTT.

This chain joins TRBV9 and TRBJ2-2; 10 bases match TRBD2. V shed 2 bases and J 4 bases; nucleotides not matched to a gene: 8. The germline gives CDR1 SGDLS, CDR2 YYNGEE. This CDR3 region has 17 residues. CDR3 loop: CASSVSSGSFRTGELFF. CDR3 bases: TGTGCCAGCAGCGTTTCTAGCGGGAGTTTTCGCACCGGGGAGCTGTTTTTT.

This clonotype was seen repeatedly, ten times or more. J is TRBJ2-3 and V is TRBV6-4; 7 bases are shared with TRBD2. Per the germline V gene, CDR1 is MRHNA and CDR2 is SNTAGT. V gave up 3 bases and J gave up 0 bases; unmatched junction bases: 3. The CDR3 length is 15 residues. The CDR3 region has the DNA TGTGCCAGCAGTGAGGGACTAACTAGCACAGATACGCAGTATTTT. It specifies CASSEGLTSTDTQYF.

This clonotype was seen at least ten times. The rearrangement joins TRBV20-1 to TRBJ2-5, with D perhaps TRBD1 (6 bases). Per germline, CDR1 DFQATT and CDR2 SNEGSKA (reference sequence). The ends were cut back, 6 bases at V and 1 base at J, with 12 bases in the middle. The CDR3 length is 13 residues. The DNA for the CDR3 is TGCAGTGCGGACCGGGACATCCAAGAGACCCAGTACTTC. This sequence encodes CSADRDIQETQYF.

This clonotype was counted between two and nine times. V is TRBV12-5 and J is TRBJ2-3, with a possible D match to TRBD2 (5 bases). The germline V gene encodes CDR1 LGHNT and CDR2 FRNRAP. Trimming took 3 bases from V and 0 from J, leaving 16 bases between them. This CDR3 region has 17 residues. This CDR3 reads CASGLGSSSRSTDTQYF. The CDR3 nucleotides are TGTGCTAGTGGTTTAGGTAGTTCTAGCAGGAGCACAGATACGCAGTATTTT.

As regards this clonotype: Possible read error: a much larger clone is one base away. V usage is TRBV10-1 and J usage is TRBJ2-3; no definite D call. The germline gives CDR1 WNHNN, CDR2 SYGVQD (reference sequence). V was shortened by 3 bases and J by 6 bases, with 7 bases between the two germline ends. CDR3 length equals 12 residues. CDR3 coding DNA: TGCGCCAGCAGTGACGGCCACGATACGCAGTATTTT. Its translation: CASSDGHDTQYF.

This clonotype was counted at least ten times. J is TRBJ2-2 and V is TRBV7-2; the match to TRBD2 covers 8 bases. The CDR3 has 15 residues. The trim removed 5 bases at V and 1 base at J, leaving 3 bases unmatched. Germline CDR1 and CDR2: SGHTA and FQGNSA. The CDR3 DNA reads as TGTGCCAGCAGCCAGCTAGCGGGGAACACCGGGGAGCTGTTTTTT. Its translation: CASSQLAGNTGELFF. The full variable domain, its missing parts supplied by reference TRBV7-2 and TRBJ2-2, is GAGVSQSPSNKVTEKGKDVELRCDPISGHTALYWYRQSLGQGLEFLIYFQGNSAPDKSGLPSDRFSAERTGGSVSTLTIQRTQQEDSAVYLCASSQLAGNTGELFFGEGSRLTVL.

Concerning this clonotype itself: Since a much larger clone is just one base distant, this may be a read error. The CDR3 DNA reads TGTGCCAGCAACCCAGGGGCGGGGGCCACTGAAGCTTTCTTT. This encodes CASNPGAGATEAFF. The V gene is TRBV6-5, the J gene TRBJ1-1; D might be TRBD1 (6 bases). The CDR3 has 14 residues. Per the germline V gene, CDR1 is MNHEY and CDR2 is SVGAGI. Between the trimmed V and J ends, which lost 7 bases and 4 bases, there was a span of 16 bases.

This clonotype was recorded at least ten times. The chain is built from TRBV25-1 and TRBJ2-7; D remains unclear. The CDR3 has 14 residues. Trimming pared 2 bases from V and 1 base from J, leaving 9 bases between. Germline V CDR1 and CDR2: MGHDK, SYGVNS. This CDR3 reads CASSEKPLSYEQYF. The CDR3 bases are TGTGCCAGCAGTGAAAAACCCCTATCCTACGAGCAGTACTTC.

This clonotype showed up many times. The rearrangement links TRBV5-1 to TRBJ2-7; a possible D gene is TRBD1 (5 bases). The CDR3 has 15 amino acids. Germline CDR1 SGHRS, CDR2 YFSETQ. Trimming removed 4 bases at V and 5 bases at J, with 19 bases between. This chain's CDR3 is CASSQGNPIVDEQYF. The DNA for the CDR3 is TGCGCCAGCAGCCAGGGTAACCCAATCGTCGACGAGCAGTACTTC.

This clonotype has a count of ten or more. The chain couples TRBV20-1 to TRBJ1-2; the D is unclear. Germline lookup yields CDR1 DFQATT and CDR2 SNEGSKA (reference sequence). This CDR3 has 10 residues. V dropped 1 base and J dropped 4 bases, with 1 base sitting between them. Here the CDR3 DNA reads TGCAGTGCTAGAGCCTATGGCTACACCTTC. Amino acid sequence: CSARAYGYTF.

In this sample, this clonotype turned up many times. The rearrangement uses TRBV5-1 and TRBJ1-5; D gene uncertain. Trimming removed 3 bases from V and 4 bases from J, with 14 bases in between. The germline V gene encodes CDR1 SGHRS and CDR2 YFSETQ. The CDR3 runs 15 residues. CDR3 coding DNA: TGCGCCAGCAGCTCCGGCGACAAAGCTAATCAGCCCCAGCATTTT. Translation: CASSSGDKANQPQHF.

Points on this clonotype: This sequence may be a read error, since a much larger clone differs from it by one base. The rearrangement uses TRBV27 and TRBJ2-5; TRBD1 agrees at 7 bases. CDR1 MNHEY and CDR2 SMNVEV come from the germline V gene (reference sequence). This CDR3 contains 14 residues. The CDR3 is CVSSRRTGPKTQYF. The CDR3 region has the DNA TGTGTCAGCAGCCGACGGACAGGCCCCAAGACCCAGTACTTC.

This clonotype was seen at least ten times. The rearrangement joins TRBV20-1 to TRBJ1-5; weak D call: TRBD1 (5 bases). CDR3 length: 16 residues. Trimming stripped 2 bases from V and 7 bases from J, with 21 bases between. The germline CDR1 and CDR2 sequences are DFQATT and SNEGSKA (reference sequence). The CDR3 loop reads CSARSPMGQAGQPQHF. CDR3 nucleotides: TGCAGTGCTAGAAGCCCAATGGGGCAGGCCGGCCAGCCCCAGCATTTT.

The sample holds many counts of this clonotype. The CDR3 nucleotides are TGTGCCAGTGAAGGAATGCGGAGAAGCTCCTACAATGAGCAGTTCTTC. The encoded protein is CASEGMRRSSYNEQFF. The chain combines TRBV7-2 with TRBJ2-1; D is ambiguous. CDR1 is SGHTA and CDR2 is FQGNSA in the germline V gene. Trimming left V 9 bases short and J 0 bases short, with 18 bases between. The CDR3 contains 16 residues.

This chain joins TRBV18 and TRBJ1-5, with 7 bases lining up with TRBD1. This CDR3 has 16 residues. Germline CDR1 reads KGHSH; CDR2 reads LQKENI. V lost 4 bases to trimming and J lost 0 bases; unmatched junction nucleotides: 6. The CDR3 region has the DNA TGTGCCAGCTCACTCGATTCAGGGGGTAGCAATCAGCCCCAGCATTTT. This sequence encodes CASSLDSGGSNQPQHF.

This clonotype appeared a few times. The chain uses TRBV27 and TRBJ2-7, with no clear D. V was shortened by 7 bases and J by 3 bases, with 16 bases between the two germline ends. CDR1 and CDR2 (germline): MNHEY, SMNVEV (reference sequence). This CDR3 is 14 amino acids long. DNA for the CDR3: TGTGCCAGCAAGAGTACGGGTTCTTTCTACGAGCAGTACTTC. It is translated as CASKSTGSFYEQYF.

This clonotype was counted ten times or more. As DNA, the CDR3 is TGCAGCGCAAAAAGCGGGAGTTCAGATACGCAGTATTTT. Protein sequence: CSAKSGSSDTQYF. The chain carries TRBV29-1 and TRBJ2-3; 8 nucleotides agree with TRBD2. CDR1 is SQVTM and CDR2 is ANQGSEA in the germline V gene. This CDR3 has 13 amino acids. J lost 4 bases, V lost 7 bases, and 7 bases had no gene match.

In this sample, this clonotype turned up many times. The rearrangement joins TRBV3-1 to TRBJ2-6, with 9 bases identical to TRBD1. Germline-derived CDR1 and CDR2 are LGHDT and YNNKEL (reference sequence). This CDR3 has 16 amino acids. Germline trimming cut 5 bases from V and 2 bases from J; bases unmatched to any gene: 4. The CDR3 region is CASSIRQGAGANVLTF. The CDR3 nucleotides are TGTGCCAGCAGCATAAGACAGGGGGCTGGGGCCAACGTCCTGACTTTC.

Regarding this clonotype: A much larger clone is a single base away; this may be a read error. The chain uses TRBV6-2 or TRBV6-3 and TRBJ1-1; no definite D call. CDR3 length equals 11 residues. Per germline, CDR1 MNHEY and CDR2 SVGEGT. CDR3 sequence reads: CASRGYTETFF. As DNA, the CDR3 is TGTGCCAGCAGAGGGTACACTGAAACTTTCTTT.

In this sample, this clonotype turned up many times. The gene calls are TRBV3-1 and TRBJ2-1; D is undetermined. Trimming shortened V by 1 base and J by 3 bases, and 7 bases separated the two germline ends. Germline CDR1 and CDR2: LGHDT and YNNKEL (reference sequence). CDR3 length: 14 residues. The CDR3 is CASSQVENYNEQFF. The CDR3 bases are TGTGCCAGCAGCCAAGTGGAGAACTACAATGAGCAGTTCTTC.

As to this clonotype: With a much larger clone just one base away, this may be a read error. The CDR3 protein is CASEEAQETQYF. CDR3 coding DNA: TGTGCCAGCGAGGAGGCCCAAGAGACCCAGTACTTC. V and J are TRBV6-6 and TRBJ2-5; D is perhaps TRBD2 (5 bases). Germline CDR1 and CDR2: MNHNY and SVGAGI (reference sequence). This CDR3 region has 12 residues. With 8 bases removed from V and 1 base from J, the gap between germline ends came to 8 bases.